This TCR beta chain was identified in a study of Tregs in tolerant kidney transplant recipients. CD4+CD25+CD127- Tregs, CD4+CD25- non-Tregs, CD4 and CD8 cells were sorted. The V gene end was trimmed by 4 bases and the J gene end by 6 bases; junction bases not matched to a gene: 6. The germline gives CDR1 ENHRY, CDR2 SYGVKD. This CDR3 has 15 residues. The assay was immunoSEQ multiplex PCR, and TCRdb's table has in-frame clones only and misses some. The sample lists 200,000 to 300,000 clones, roughly four fifths occurring once. Study-level points and caveats: Biological reproducibility was not directly addressed, but technical replication error appeared minimal.

Regarding this clone: The antigen is undetermined.

The receptor's source is a human donor in good health. This chain joins TRBV10-3 and TRBJ1-6; 7 bases fit TRBD1. Sequences were obtained from CD4+ T cells from blood. The CDR3 region is CAISVQGVGNSPLHF. DNA for the CDR3: TGTGCCATCAGTGTCCAGGGGGTCGGTAATTCACCCCTCCACTTT.